This T cell receptor (beta chain) is drawn from a study of identical twins. Findings and caveats of the study: Beta out-of-frame twin sharing showed a weaker excess. High-abundance cord blood beta clonotypes had fewer insertions; memory repertoires showed none. Recombination models fit unrelated individuals' TCR alpha sharing but underestimated twins'.

The germline CDR1 and CDR2 sequences are MDHEN and SYDVKM. The V and J ends lost 5 bases and 2 bases respectively, with 19 bases between them. This CDR3 contains 17 residues. TCRdb re-called the 5' RACE reads with MiXCR, one entry per CDR3 protein. The sample shows 250,000 to 350,000 distinct CDR3 sequences, more than 6.5% of them seen only once. This clonotype was seen only a few times. Its antigen is still unknown. The same data also went into a second study, on yellow fever vaccine responses in identical twins.

This clonotype was obtained from a woman aged 18-29 years in good health. This chain uses TRBV28 with TRBJ2-4, with D tentatively TRBD1 or TRBD2 (5 bases each). Sequencing input: memory (CD45RO+) T cells sorted from blood. This CDR3 reads CASSVSGTDSSKNIQYF. CDR3 nucleotides: TGTGCCAGCAGTGTATCCGGGACGGATTCTTCCAAAAACATTCAGTACTTC.